This entry lists 18 T cell receptor beta chains sequenced from one sample in a study of T cells in Graves' hyperthyroidism and ophthalmopathy. The investigators amplified TCR beta CDR3 regions from RNA transcripts. Researchers ran a first-round RT-PCR on the TCR CDR3 using the HTBI primer set. TCRdb re-called the multiplex PCR reads with MiXCR, one entry per CDR3 protein. The profile shows over 700,000 distinct CDR3 sequences, 30% to 40% of them singletons. Sequencing was carried out using blood. The receptor source for this set is a middle-aged woman with Graves' hyperthyroidism.

CDR3 amino acids: CAIRELSISGNTIYF. CDR3 sequence (DNA): TGTGCCATCAGGGAACTAAGTATCTCTGGAAACACCATATATTTT. The chain uses TRBV6-6 and TRBJ1-3, with D possibly TRBD1 on 5 matching bases. Germline V gene lookup returns CDR1 MNHNY and CDR2 SVGAGI (reference sequence). The CDR3 runs to 15 residues. The V end was cut by 10 bases, the J end by 0 bases, with 16 bases between.

V gene TRBV5-1 combines with J gene TRBJ2-2; D not certain. The V gene lost 0 bases and the J gene lost 4 bases, with 10 bases spanning the gap. CDR3 length: 15 residues. The germline V gene encodes CDR1 SGHRS and CDR2 YFSETQ. CDR3 in DNA: TGCGCCAGCAGCTTGGCCGGACCGAGCACCGGGGAGCTGTTTTTT. This translates into CASSLAGPSTGELFF.

Only one count was recorded for this clonotype. The rearrangement links TRBV7-9 to TRBJ1-1; TRBD1 matches at 8 bases. Trimming at V came to 4 bases and at J to 8 bases, leaving 12 bases not matched to a gene. In germline, CDR1 is SEHNR, CDR2 FQNEAQ (reference sequence). The CDR3 is made up of 15 amino acids. CDR3 in amino acids: CASSSTDAGTGEAFF. In nucleotides, the CDR3 is TGTGCCAGCAGCTCGACTGACGCCGGGACAGGCGAAGCTTTCTTT.

Ten or more counts support this clonotype. This chain connects TRBV5-6 to TRBJ2-7; D not certain. The CDR3 has 12 amino acids. CDR1 and CDR2 (germline): SGHDT, YYEEEE. V lost 1 base and J 5 bases, leaving 7 bases between the germline ends. For the CDR3, the DNA is TGTGCCAGCAGCTTGATTTCTGACGAGCAGTACTTC. Protein sequence: CASSLISDEQYF.

The chain uses TRBV20-1 and TRBJ1-5, with TRBD1 as a possible D gene (5 bases). The CDR3 length is 14 residues. Germline loops: CDR1 DFQATT, CDR2 SNEGSKA (reference sequence). The V end lost 7 bases, the J end lost 1 base, and 14 bases lay between the germline ends. CDR3 nucleotide sequence: TGCAGTGAAAGGGTCGGGGGAAGCAATCAGCCCCAGCATTTT. The encoded protein is CSERVGGSNQPQHF.

The chain links TRBV5-1 to TRBJ2-5, with D perhaps being TRBD1 or TRBD2 (5 bases each). Between the trimmed V and J ends, which lost 3 bases and 1 base, there was a span of 7 bases. Looked up from germline, CDR1 is SGHRS and CDR2 is YFSETQ. The CDR3 totals 13 residues. The CDR3 sequence is CASSWDLQETQYF. The CDR3 DNA reads as TGCGCCAGCAGCTGGGACCTCCAAGAGACCCAGTACTTC.

This clonotype has more than one count but fewer than ten. CDR3 in DNA: TGTGCCAGCAGCTGGGAGTATGGGGGCGAGCAGTTCTTC. Amino acid sequence: CASSWEYGGEQFF. This chain uses TRBV7-6 with TRBJ2-7; D is perhaps TRBD1 (6 bases). The end of the DNA aligns better with TRBJ2-1, so the J call may be wrong. The CDR3 runs to 13 residues. Germline V lookup: CDR1 SGHVS, CDR2 FNYEAQ.

This clonotype was counted between two and nine times. V usage is TRBV19 and J usage is TRBJ2-5; D possibly matches TRBD1 or TRBD2 (5 bases each). V was cut by 3 bases and J by 5 bases, with 16 bases left in between. The CDR3 is 15 residues long. CDR1 and CDR2 from the germline V gene are LNHDA and SQIVND (reference sequence). CDR3: CASSMISGTRETQYF. The CDR3 DNA reads TGTGCCAGTAGTATGATATCTGGGACCCGGGAGACCCAGTACTTC.

This clonotype was detected ten times or more. This chain uses TRBV5-1 with TRBJ2-6; D not certain. There are 15 residues in the CDR3. The V end lost 0 bases, the J end lost 0 bases, and 4 bases lay between the germline ends. CDR1 is SGHRS and CDR2 is YFSETQ in the germline V gene. CDR3 in DNA: TGCGCCAGCAGCTTGGGGCTCTCTGGGGCCAACGTCCTGACTTTC. It codes for CASSLGLSGANVLTF.

This chain uses TRBV2 with TRBJ1-2; tentatively, D is TRBD1 (6 bases). Germline lookup yields CDR1 SNHLY and CDR2 FYNNEI. V was cut by 8 bases and J by 6 bases, with 13 bases left in between. CDR3 length equals 12 residues. CDR3 sequence: CASLNQGNGYTF. The DNA of the CDR3 is TGTGCCAGCCTGAATCAGGGGAATGGCTACACCTTC.

This clonotype was observed many times. The chain is built from TRBV9 and TRBJ1-6; D is uncertain. The V gene's germline CDR1 is SGDLS and CDR2 YYNGEE. The V gene lost 0 bases and the J gene lost 10 bases, with 17 bases spanning the gap. The CDR3 extends over 16 amino acids. This CDR3 is CASSVGRPGTGSPLHF. In nucleotides, the CDR3 is TGTGCCAGCAGCGTAGGCCGCCCAGGCACGGGATCACCCCTCCACTTT.

Ten or more counts support this clonotype. The gene calls are TRBV2 and TRBJ1-1, with D uncertain. The germline V gene has CDR1 SNHLY and CDR2 FYNNEI. This CDR3 region has 14 residues. V was pared by 3 bases and J by 1 base, with 9 bases between. The CDR3: CASSDGQANTEAFF. In DNA, the CDR3 is TGTGCCAGCAGTGACGGTCAGGCGAACACTGAAGCTTTCTTT.

In DNA form, the CDR3 reads TGTGCCAGCAGTTTTGCAGGGGAGGGCAATCAGCCCCAGCATTTT. Translating gives CASSFAGEGNQPQHF. The rearrangement joins TRBV12-3 or TRBV12-4 to TRBJ1-5; tentatively, D is TRBD1 (6 bases). The ends were cut back, 3 bases at V and 2 bases at J, with 11 bases in the middle. The CDR3 spans 15 residues.

This clonotype appeared many times. The chain combines TRBV6-5 with TRBJ1-4; D might be TRBD1 (5 bases). The CDR3 length is 13 residues. Per the germline V gene, CDR1 is MNHEY and CDR2 is SVGAGI. The ends were cut back, 5 bases at V and 5 bases at J, with 9 bases in the middle. CDR3 amino acids: CASSGTRNEKLFF. CDR3 coding DNA: TGTGCCAGCAGTGGGACGAGGAATGAAAAACTGTTTTTT.

This sequence joins TRBV7-2 and TRBJ1-1, with TRBD1 identical over 7 bases. Germline V gene sequence: CDR1 SGHTA, CDR2 FQGNSA. After removal of 0 bases from V and 5 bases from J, the junction contained 6 bases not matched to a gene. This CDR3 spans 15 amino acids. The CDR3 nucleotides are TGTGCCAGCAGCTTAGCCCTGACAGGGCGGACTGAAGCTTTCTTT. Protein product: CASSLALTGRTEAFF.

This clonotype appeared a few times. The chain employs TRBV6-6 and TRBJ1-6, with D maybe TRBD1 (5 bases). The CDR3 runs 17 residues. Trimming left V 0 bases short and J 10 bases short, with 19 bases between. CDR1 and CDR2 (germline): MNHNY, SVGAGI (reference sequence). The CDR3 coding sequence is TGTGCCAGCAGTTACTCCTACCTCGGGGGGGGTGCGTCACCCCTCCACTTT. Protein sequence: CASSYSYLGGGASPLHF.

Of note for this clonotype: A much larger clonotype is one base distant, so this may be a read error. The chain recombines TRBV29-1 with TRBJ2-2; D uncertain. V lost 7 bases, J lost 1 base, and 7 bases lay in between. Germline loops: CDR1 SQVTM, CDR2 ANQGSEA. This CDR3 comprises 12 residues. CDR3: CSACGNTGELFF. CDR3 nucleotide sequence: TGCAGCGCATGCGGGAACACCGGGGAGCTGTTTTTT.

The genes are TRBV12-3 or TRBV12-4 and TRBJ2-7; the D is unclear. The CDR3 length is 13 residues. V gave up 3 bases and J gave up 0 bases, with 6 bases separating them. In DNA, the CDR3 is TGTGCCAGCAGTTTTCTCTTCTCCTACGAGCAGTACTTC. It codes for CASSFLFSYEQYF.